This T cell receptor beta chain comes out of a study of blood T cell repertoires in COVID-19 (dated by TCRdb to the early 2020s). In terms of the full investigation: Samples from collaborators originated in the United States, Italy and Spain and spanned both the acute and convalescent phases of COVID-19. The prospective study material was composed of cDNA or gDNA derived from T cells, B-cell-depleted T cells, or PBMCs. The sample metadata nearly always contained a de-identified subject ID, COVID-19 status, age in years and sex. Samples were obtained from the ongoing ImmuneRACE study (first 160 participants) and from roughly 1,300 subjects provided by 6 global collaborators. The repertoires were released in a freely available public database intended as a resource for research on the immune response to SARS-CoV-2. The dataset comprised deeply sampled blood TCRbeta repertoires from subjects exposed to, actively infected with, or recovered from COVID-19. Where available, HLA class I and class II types were taken from metadata supplied by the sample provider and were not determined by assay-based typing. Here is what the overall study found, with its caveats: The quantity of clinical and demographic metadata differed by source and by participant and was supplied without curation.

Enrolling through a virtual design, the prospective study's participants ranged in age from roughly 18 to 95 years and lived across some 22 United States geographic areas. To assign participants to cohorts, the prospective study relied on clinical history that participants themselves reported in a screening survey and a study questionnaire. Recovered participants in ImmuneRACE Cohort 3 were defined by two consecutive negative NP/OP PCR tests, clearance by a healthcare professional, or resolution of symptoms. In the prospective study, mobile phlebotomists collected whole blood, serum and a nasopharyngeal or oropharyngeal swab from each participant. Additional blood draws and questionnaires over a 2-month period could optionally be provided by prospective study participants. Before DNA extraction, prospective study blood samples were shipped either frozen or at room temperature. TCRbeta CDR3 regions were amplified from genomic DNA by means of the immunoSEQ Assay, a bias-controlled multiplex PCR. The authors' pipeline ran thus. Nucleated cell counts per sample were estimated from amplification of reference gene primers within the assay. Sequence reads were collapsed and filtered to measure the absolute abundance of every unique TCRbeta CDR3 rearrangement. Productive Simpson clonality was computed per sample as the square root of Simpson's diversity index over productive rearrangements. TCRdb's version of the immuneACCESS table is confined to in-frame rearrangements and falls short of the full clone set. An unresolved V gene accounts for under half of the shortfall where checked; the remainder is of unknown origin. The DNA gave D and trimming, while V, J and clone size come from that table. This sample has around 180,000 clones in its table, and roughly 80% of those were observed once. In total, the top ten clones hold approximately 12% of the sample.

Inclusive of the bounding cysteine and phenylalanine, the CDR3 is 17 residues long. Left in the record is the CDR3 DNA by itself, 51 bases read in frame from the first base. The germline V gene supplies CDR1 SGDLS and CDR2 YYNGEE. The junction carries 14 bases between V and J, which are trimmed by 2 bases and 0 bases respectively. As to this clone: There is no known antigen for this receptor. Base qualities are not recorded, but no much larger clone differs from it by a single base.

This sequence was found in a man aged 45 to 65 who had recovered from COVID-19. The sequence joins TRBV9 to TRBJ2-2; TRBD1 is a weak D gene call, 6 bases matching. Sequenced material: PBMCs or T cells enriched from blood (not recorded which). The CDR3 has the sequence CASSVLPGTTNTGELFF. The nucleotides read TGTGCCAGCAGCGTGCTTCCCGGGACAACGAACACCGGGGAGCTGTTTTTT. Beyond the CDR3, the reference TRBV9 and TRBJ2-2 genes provide the residues; the full variable domain reads: DSGVTQTPKHLITATGQRVTLRCSPRSGDLSVYWYQQSLDQGLQFLIQYYNGEERAKGNILERFSAQQFPDLHSELNLSSLELGDSALYFCASSVLPGTTNTGELFFGEGSRLTVL.